This T cell receptor beta chain comes out of a study of T cells in Graves' hyperthyroidism and ophthalmopathy. The junction had 7 bases not matched to a gene; V was cut back by 6 bases and J by 2 bases. From germline, CDR1 is SGHTA and CDR2 FQGNSA. The CDR3 length is 15 residues. RNA transcripts provided the source from which TCR beta CDR3 regions were amplified. HTBI primers were the set used in a first-round RT-PCR of the TCR CDR3. Each CDR3 protein is one row after TCRdb ran MiXCR on the multiplex PCR reads. The data show approximately 300,000 distinct CDR3 sequences, 16% seen once. The specimen was blood. This sequence was found in a man aged 30 to 45 with Graves' hyperthyroidism. The J gene is TRBJ2-3, the V gene TRBV7-2; 8 bases agree with TRBD2. CDR3 loop: CASSYLAGFTDTQYF. CDR3 DNA sequence: TGTGCCAGCAGTTATTTAGCGGGATTCACAGATACGCAGTATTTT.